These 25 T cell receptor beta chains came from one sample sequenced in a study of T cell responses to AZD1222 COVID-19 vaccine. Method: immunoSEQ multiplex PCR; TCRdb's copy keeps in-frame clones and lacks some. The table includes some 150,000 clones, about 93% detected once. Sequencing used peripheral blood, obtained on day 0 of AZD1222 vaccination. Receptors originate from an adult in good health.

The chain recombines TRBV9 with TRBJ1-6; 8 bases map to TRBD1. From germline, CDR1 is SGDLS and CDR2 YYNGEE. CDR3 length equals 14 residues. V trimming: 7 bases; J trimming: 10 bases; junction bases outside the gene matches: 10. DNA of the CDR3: TGTGCCAGCTCCAGGACAGGGACGGGGTCACCCCTCCACTTT. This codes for CASSRTGTGSPLHF.

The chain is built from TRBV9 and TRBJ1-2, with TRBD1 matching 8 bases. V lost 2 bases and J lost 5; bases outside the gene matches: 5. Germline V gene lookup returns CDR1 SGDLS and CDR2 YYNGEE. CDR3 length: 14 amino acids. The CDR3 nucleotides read TGTGCCAGCAGCGTCAAGCAGGGGGCATATGGCTACACCTTC. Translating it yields CASSVKQGAYGYTF.

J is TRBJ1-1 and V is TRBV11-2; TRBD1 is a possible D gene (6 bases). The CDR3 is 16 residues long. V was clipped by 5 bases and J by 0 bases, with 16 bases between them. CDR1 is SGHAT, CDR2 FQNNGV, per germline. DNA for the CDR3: TGTGCCAGCAGCAGACCCGTGGGGGCGGTGAACACTGAAGCTTTCTTT. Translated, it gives CASSRPVGAVNTEAFF.

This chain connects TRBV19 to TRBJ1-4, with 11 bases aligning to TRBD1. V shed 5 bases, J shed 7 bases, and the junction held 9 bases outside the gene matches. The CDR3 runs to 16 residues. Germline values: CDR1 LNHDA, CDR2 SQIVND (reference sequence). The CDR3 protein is CASSETDRGRSEKLFF. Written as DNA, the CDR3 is TGTGCCAGTAGTGAGACGGACAGGGGGCGCAGTGAAAAACTGTTTTTT. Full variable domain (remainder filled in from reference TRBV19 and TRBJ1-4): DGGITQSPKYLFRKEGQNVTLSCEQNLNHDAMYWYRQDPGQGLRLIYYSQIVNDFQKGDIAEGYSVSREKKESFPLTVTSAQKNPTAFYLCASSETDRGRSEKLFFGSGTQLSVL.

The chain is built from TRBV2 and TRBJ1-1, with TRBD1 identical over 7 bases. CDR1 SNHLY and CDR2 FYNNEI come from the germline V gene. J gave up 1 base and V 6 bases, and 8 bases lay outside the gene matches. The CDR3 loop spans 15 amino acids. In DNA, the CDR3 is TGTGCCAGCAGACTACGGACAGGAGAGAACACTGAAGCTTTCTTT. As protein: CASRLRTGENTEAFF. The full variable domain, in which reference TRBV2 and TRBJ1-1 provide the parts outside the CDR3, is EPEVTQTPSHQVTQMGQEVILRCVPISNHLYFYWYRQILGQKVEFLVSFYNNEISEKSEIFDDQFSVERPDGSNFTLKIRSTKLEDSAMYFCASRLRTGENTEAFFGQGTRLTVV.

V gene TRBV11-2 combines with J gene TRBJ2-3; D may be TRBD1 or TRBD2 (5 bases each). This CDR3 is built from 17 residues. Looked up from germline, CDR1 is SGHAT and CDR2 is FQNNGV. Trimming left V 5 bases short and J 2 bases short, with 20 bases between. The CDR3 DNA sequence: TGTGCCAGCAGCGAAAGGCGAGGGACGGATAACACAGATACGCAGTATTTT. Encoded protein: CASSERRGTDNTDTQYF.

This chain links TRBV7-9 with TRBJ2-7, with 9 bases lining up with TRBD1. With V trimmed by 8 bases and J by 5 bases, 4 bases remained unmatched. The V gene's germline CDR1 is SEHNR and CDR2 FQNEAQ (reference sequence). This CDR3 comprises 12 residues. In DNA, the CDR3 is TGTGCCAGCGGACAGGGGACCCACGAGCAGTACTTC. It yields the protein CASGQGTHEQYF.

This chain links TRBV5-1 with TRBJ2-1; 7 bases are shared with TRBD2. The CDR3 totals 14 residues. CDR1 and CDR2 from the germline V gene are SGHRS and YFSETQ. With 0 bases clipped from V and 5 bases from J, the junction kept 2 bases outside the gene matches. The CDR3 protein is CASSLAAGNNEQFF. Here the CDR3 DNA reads TGCGCCAGCAGCTTGGCAGCGGGAAACAATGAGCAGTTCTTC.

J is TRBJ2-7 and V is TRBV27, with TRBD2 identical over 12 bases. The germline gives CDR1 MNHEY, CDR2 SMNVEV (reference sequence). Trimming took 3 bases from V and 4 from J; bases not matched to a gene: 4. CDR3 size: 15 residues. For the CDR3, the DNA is TGTGCCAGCAGTTTCCGACTAGCGGGAGTGTACGAGCAGTACTTC. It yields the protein CASSFRLAGVYEQYF.

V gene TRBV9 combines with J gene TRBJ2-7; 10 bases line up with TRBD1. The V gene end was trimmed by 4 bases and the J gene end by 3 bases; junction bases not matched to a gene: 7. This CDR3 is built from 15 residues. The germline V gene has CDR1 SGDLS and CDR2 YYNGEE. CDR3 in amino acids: CASSFRDRGLYEQYF. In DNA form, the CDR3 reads TGTGCCAGCAGCTTCCGGGACAGGGGTCTCTACGAGCAGTACTTC.

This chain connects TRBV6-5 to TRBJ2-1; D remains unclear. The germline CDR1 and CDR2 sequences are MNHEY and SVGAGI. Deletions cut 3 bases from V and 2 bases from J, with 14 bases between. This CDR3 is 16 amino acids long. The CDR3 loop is CASSYTPSPAYNEQFF. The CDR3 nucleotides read TGTGCCAGCAGTTATACGCCCTCACCGGCCTACAATGAGCAGTTCTTC.

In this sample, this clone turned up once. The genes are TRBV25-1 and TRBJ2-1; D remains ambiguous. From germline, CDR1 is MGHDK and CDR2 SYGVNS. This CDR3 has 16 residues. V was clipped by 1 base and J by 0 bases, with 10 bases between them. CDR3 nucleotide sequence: TGTGCCAGCAGTGAATTAAGGACCAGCTCCTACAATGAGCAGTTCTTC. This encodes CASSELRTSSYNEQFF. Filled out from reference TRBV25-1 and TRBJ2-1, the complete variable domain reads EADIYQTPRYLVIGTGKKITLECSQTMGHDKMYWYQQDPGMELHLIHYSYGVNSTEKGDLSSESTVSRIRTEHFPLTLESARPSHTSQYLCASSELRTSSYNEQFFGPGTRLTVL.

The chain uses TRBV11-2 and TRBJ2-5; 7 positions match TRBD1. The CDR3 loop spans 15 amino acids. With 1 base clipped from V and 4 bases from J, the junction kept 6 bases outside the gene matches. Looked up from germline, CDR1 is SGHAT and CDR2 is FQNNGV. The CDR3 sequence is CASSLVGTEAETQYF. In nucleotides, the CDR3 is TGTGCCAGCAGCTTAGTCGGGACAGAGGCAGAGACCCAGTACTTC.

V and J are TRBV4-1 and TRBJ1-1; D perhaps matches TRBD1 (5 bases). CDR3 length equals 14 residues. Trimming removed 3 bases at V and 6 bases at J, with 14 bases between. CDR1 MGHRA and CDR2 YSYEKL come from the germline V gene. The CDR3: CASSHGQGEPEAFF. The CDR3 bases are TGCGCCAGCAGCCATGGGCAAGGGGAACCTGAAGCTTTCTTT.

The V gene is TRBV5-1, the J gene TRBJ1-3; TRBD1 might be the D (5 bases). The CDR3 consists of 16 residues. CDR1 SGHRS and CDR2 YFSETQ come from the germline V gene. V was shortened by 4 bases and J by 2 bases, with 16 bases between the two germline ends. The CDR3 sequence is CASSRDGRGTGNTIYF. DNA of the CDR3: TGCGCCAGCAGCCGGGACGGGCGTGGTACTGGAAACACCATATATTTT.

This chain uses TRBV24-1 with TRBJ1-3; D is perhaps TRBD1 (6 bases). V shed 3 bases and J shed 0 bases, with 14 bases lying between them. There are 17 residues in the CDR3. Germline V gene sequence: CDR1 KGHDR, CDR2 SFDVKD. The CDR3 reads CATSDRGGHYSGNTIYF. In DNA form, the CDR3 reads TGTGCCACCAGTGATCGAGGGGGACATTACTCTGGAAACACCATATATTTT.

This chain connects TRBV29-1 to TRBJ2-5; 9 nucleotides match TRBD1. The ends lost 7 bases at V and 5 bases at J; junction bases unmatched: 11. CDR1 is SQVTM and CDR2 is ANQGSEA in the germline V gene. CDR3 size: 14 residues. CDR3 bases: TGCAGCGCATCCTGGACAGGGGAAGAGGAGACCCAGTACTTC. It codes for CSASWTGEEETQYF.

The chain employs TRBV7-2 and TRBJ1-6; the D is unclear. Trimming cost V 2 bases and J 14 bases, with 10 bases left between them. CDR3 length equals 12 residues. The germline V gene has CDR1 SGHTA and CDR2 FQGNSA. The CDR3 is CASSLPPASLHF. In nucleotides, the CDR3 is TGTGCCAGCAGCTTACCCCCGGCCTCCCTCCACTTT.

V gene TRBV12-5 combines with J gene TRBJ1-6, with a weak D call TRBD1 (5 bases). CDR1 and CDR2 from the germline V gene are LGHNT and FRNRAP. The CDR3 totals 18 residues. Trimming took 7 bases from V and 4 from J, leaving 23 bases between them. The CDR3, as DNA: TGTGCTAGTGCCCTGGTCGTGGTGGGGCTCAAATATAATTCACCCCTCCACTTT. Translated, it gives CASALVVVGLKYNSPLHF.

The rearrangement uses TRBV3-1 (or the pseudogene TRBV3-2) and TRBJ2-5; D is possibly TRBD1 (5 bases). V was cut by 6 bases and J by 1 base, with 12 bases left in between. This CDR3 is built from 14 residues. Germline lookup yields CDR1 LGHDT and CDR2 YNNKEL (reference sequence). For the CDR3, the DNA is TGTGCCAGCAGGGAGACAGAATTCCAAGAGACCCAGTACTTC. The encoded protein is CASRETEFQETQYF.

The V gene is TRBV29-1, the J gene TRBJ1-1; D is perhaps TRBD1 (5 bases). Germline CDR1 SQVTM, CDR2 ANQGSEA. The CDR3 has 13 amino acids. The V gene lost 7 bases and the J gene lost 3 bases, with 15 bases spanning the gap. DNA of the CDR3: TGCAGCGCTCAAACGGGGGGGGACACTGAAGCTTTCTTT. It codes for CSAQTGGDTEAFF.

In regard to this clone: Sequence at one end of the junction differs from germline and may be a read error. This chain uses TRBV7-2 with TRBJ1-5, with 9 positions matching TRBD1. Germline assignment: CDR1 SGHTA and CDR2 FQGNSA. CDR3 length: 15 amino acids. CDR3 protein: CASSLAQGANQPQHF. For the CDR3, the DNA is TGTGCCAGCAGCCTAGCACAGGGGGCGAATCAGCCCCAGCATTTT. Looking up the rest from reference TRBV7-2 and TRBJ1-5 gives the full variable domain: GAGVSQSPSNKVTEKGKDVELRCDPISGHTALYWYRQSLGQGLEFLIYFQGNSAPDKSGLPSDRFSAERTGGSVSTLTIQRTQQEDSAVYLCASSLAQGANQPQHFGDGTRLSIL.

The CDR3 protein is CASSYSGGPFDSPLHF. The CDR3 DNA reads TGTGCCAGCAGTTACTCGGGGGGCCCGTTTGATTCACCCCTCCACTTT. The chain is built from TRBV6-5 and TRBJ1-6; tentative D call: TRBD1 (6 bases). Trimming cost V 0 bases and J 8 bases, with 14 bases left between them. This CDR3 has 16 amino acids. Germline loops: CDR1 MNHEY, CDR2 SVGAGI.

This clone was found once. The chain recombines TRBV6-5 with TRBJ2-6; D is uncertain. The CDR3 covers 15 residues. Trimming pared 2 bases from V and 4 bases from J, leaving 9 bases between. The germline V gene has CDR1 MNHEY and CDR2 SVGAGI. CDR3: CASSYLVSGANVLTF. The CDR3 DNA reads TGTGCCAGCAGTTACCTCGTGAGCGGGGCCAACGTCCTGACTTTC.

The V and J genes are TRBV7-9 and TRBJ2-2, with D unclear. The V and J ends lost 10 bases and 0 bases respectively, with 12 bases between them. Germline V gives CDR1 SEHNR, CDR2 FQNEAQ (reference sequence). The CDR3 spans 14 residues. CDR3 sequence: CATTNIANTGELFF. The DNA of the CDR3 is TGTGCCACCACAAACATCGCGAACACCGGGGAGCTGTTTTTT.